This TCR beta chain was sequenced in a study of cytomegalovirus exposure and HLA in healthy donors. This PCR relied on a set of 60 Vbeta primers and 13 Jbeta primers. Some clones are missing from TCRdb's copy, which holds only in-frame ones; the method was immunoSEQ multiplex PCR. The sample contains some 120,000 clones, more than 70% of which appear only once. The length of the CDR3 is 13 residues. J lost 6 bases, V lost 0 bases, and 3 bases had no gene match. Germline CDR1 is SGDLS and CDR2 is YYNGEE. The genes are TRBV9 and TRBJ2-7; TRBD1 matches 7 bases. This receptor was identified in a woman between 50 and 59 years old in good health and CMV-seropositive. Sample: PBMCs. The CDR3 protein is CASSVGRGREQYF. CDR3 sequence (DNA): TGTGCCAGCAGCGTAGGAAGGGGGCGCGAGCAGTACTTC.